These 23 T cell receptor beta chains originate from one sample sequenced in a study of T cells after yellow fever vaccination. TCRdb independently ran MiXCR on the 5' RACE reads; one entry per CDR3 protein. The sample lists over 250,000 distinct CDR3 sequences, over 4% occurring once. Here the sequenced sample was PBMCs, taken 5 days after the yellow fever booster vaccination. The source of these receptors is a man aged 18 to 30 who received the YFV17D yellow fever vaccine.

V and J are TRBV7-2 and TRBJ1-1; D uncertain. The CDR3 loop spans 17 amino acids. Germline V gene data show CDR1 as SGHTA and CDR2 as FQGNSA. Trimming removed 2 bases at V and 0 bases at J, with 16 bases between. The CDR3: CASSLRGGNNMNTEAFF. The CDR3 DNA is TGTGCCAGCAGCTTACGCGGCGGCAATAATATGAACACTGAAGCTTTCTTT.

This clonotype was picked up a small number of times. The chain recombines TRBV6-5 with TRBJ1-2, with D maybe TRBD1 (6 bases). The CDR3 has 15 residues. V was pared by 7 bases and J by 4 bases, with 19 bases between. The germline V gene has CDR1 MNHEY and CDR2 SVGAGI. The CDR3 DNA follows: TGTGCCAGCACTCCAGCAGGGGAAATAGGCTATGGCTACACCTTC. Its translation is CASTPAGEIGYGYTF.

This clonotype was detected a few times. The CDR3, as DNA: TGTGCCAGCAGTTGCCAAGGACAGGGAAGTTCTGAAAAACTGTTTTTT. Its protein product is CASSCQGQGSSEKLFF. The chain joins TRBV6-9 to TRBJ1-4, with 8 bases aligning to TRBD1. V lost 4 bases to trimming and J lost 7 bases; unmatched junction nucleotides: 11. The CDR3 extends over 16 amino acids. The germline CDR1 and CDR2 sequences are MNHGY and SVAAGI.

There are many counts of this clonotype. This chain joins TRBV4-1 and TRBJ2-7; TRBD1 aligns across 9 bases. This CDR3 has 14 amino acids. Per the germline V gene, CDR1 is MGHRA and CDR2 is YSYEKL. Germline trimming cut 3 bases from V and 3 bases from J; bases unmatched to any gene: 3. The CDR3 DNA reads TGCGCCAGCAGCCACCAGGGACAGGGCTACGAGCAGTACTTC. Amino acid sequence: CASSHQGQGYEQYF.

This clonotype has just a few counts. The rearrangement uses TRBV2 and TRBJ2-5; TRBD2 matches at 7 bases. The CDR3 loop spans 15 amino acids. CDR1 and CDR2 from the germline V gene are SNHLY and FYNNEI. The junction had 9 bases not matched to a gene; V was cut back by 6 bases and J by 2 bases. The CDR3 DNA reads as TGTGCCAGCAGGCCGGGGACTACTCTTCAAGAGACCCAGTACTTC. Residues: CASRPGTTLQETQYF.

The chain links TRBV4-3 to TRBJ1-1, with D perhaps TRBD1 (5 bases). Trimming took off 4 bases at V and 4 bases at J, with 16 bases between the two ends. The germline V gene encodes CDR1 LGHNA and CDR2 YSLEER. The CDR3 covers 15 residues. CDR3 coding DNA: TGCGCCAGCAGCCGAGGGGTCAGGGAGGGCACTGAAGCTTTCTTT. Protein product: CASSRGVREGTEAFF.

A few counts support this clonotype. The V call is TRBV9, the J call TRBJ2-7; 9 bases line up with TRBD1. Germline CDR1 SGDLS, CDR2 YYNGEE. Trimming took 4 bases from V and 3 from J; bases not matched to a gene: 5. This CDR3 contains 14 residues. Here the CDR3 DNA reads TGTGCCAGCAGCACCCAGGGACAGGGCTACGAGCAGTACTTC. Protein sequence: CASSTQGQGYEQYF.

This clonotype was seen only a few times. V and J are TRBV12-3 or TRBV12-4 and TRBJ1-5; D is ambiguous. The V gene lost 3 bases and the J gene lost 8 bases, with 20 bases spanning the gap. The CDR3 has 16 amino acids. The CDR3, as DNA: TGTGCCAGCAGTTTGGGCACCTGGGCGATGGTCGAGCCCCAGCATTTT. This codes for CASSLGTWAMVEPQHF.

This clonotype appeared a few times. V usage is TRBV10-3 and J usage is TRBJ1-2, with D unresolved. V dropped 3 bases and J dropped 2 bases, with 7 bases sitting between them. This CDR3 is built from 13 residues. Germline loops: CDR1 ENHRY, CDR2 SYGVKD. The CDR3 spells CAISDSVNYGYTF. CDR3 coding DNA: TGTGCCATCAGTGATTCGGTAAACTATGGCTACACCTTC.

There are a few counts of this clonotype. This chain links TRBV4-1 with TRBJ1-1, with 8 bases aligning to TRBD1. J lost 7 bases, V lost 3 bases, and 10 bases had no gene match. Germline V gene sequence: CDR1 MGHRA, CDR2 YSYEKL. The CDR3 is 15 residues long. The CDR3 reads CASSQPDRDRIEAFF. The CDR3 DNA sequence: TGCGCCAGCAGCCAGCCCGACCGGGACAGGATTGAAGCTTTCTTT.

This rearrangement joins TRBV7-2 to TRBJ1-2, with D possibly TRBD1 on 6 matching bases. CDR1 and CDR2 (germline): SGHTA, FQGNSA. There are 15 residues in the CDR3. V dropped 1 base and J dropped 6 bases, with 15 bases sitting between them. This CDR3 reads CASSLGATGNHGYTF. Written as DNA, the CDR3 is TGTGCCAGCAGCTTAGGGGCCACAGGGAACCATGGCTACACCTTC.

This clonotype came up many times. V gene TRBV7-9 combines with J gene TRBJ2-1, with 8 bases that match TRBD1. CDR1 and CDR2 from the germline V gene are SEHNR and FQNEAQ (reference sequence). The CDR3 is 14 amino acids. V trimming: 5 bases; J trimming: 6 bases; junction bases outside the gene matches: 6. The CDR3 DNA follows: TGTGCCAGCAGCACAGGACAGGGCCTCAATGAGCAGTTCTTC. The encoded protein is CASSTGQGLNEQFF.

The V call is TRBV7-9, the J call TRBJ2-2, with D maybe TRBD2 (6 bases). The V end lost 5 bases, the J end lost 4 bases, and 14 bases lay between the germline ends. The CDR3 loop spans 15 amino acids. The germline gives CDR1 SEHNR, CDR2 FQNEAQ (reference sequence). The CDR3 bases are TGTGCCAGCAGCGGGGGGACCTCGAGCACCGGGGAGCTGTTTTTT. The encoded protein is CASSGGTSSTGELFF.

This clonotype was seen more than once but under ten times. The V call is TRBV5-1, the J call TRBJ2-3; D ambiguous. The germline V gene encodes CDR1 SGHRS and CDR2 YFSETQ. Between the trimmed V and J ends, which lost 0 bases and 0 bases, there was a span of 5 bases. The CDR3 is made up of 14 amino acids. The CDR3 nucleotides read TGCGCCAGCAGCTTGGACACCAGCACAGATACGCAGTATTTT. Protein sequence: CASSLDTSTDTQYF.

V gene TRBV7-9 combines with J gene TRBJ2-6; tentative D call: TRBD1 (5 bases). The V and J ends lost 1 base and 1 base respectively, with 11 bases between them. The germline V gene has CDR1 SEHNR and CDR2 FQNEAQ (reference sequence). The CDR3 is made up of 17 amino acids. In DNA form, the CDR3 reads TGTGCCAGCAGCTTAGAAGACAGATTTTCTGGGGCCAACGTCCTGACTTTC. Translating it yields CASSLEDRFSGANVLTF.

V gene TRBV5-1 combines with J gene TRBJ1-1; D unresolved. Germline V gives CDR1 SGHRS, CDR2 YFSETQ. The CDR3 is 15 residues long. Trimming stripped 0 bases from V and 2 bases from J, with 11 bases between. CDR3 residues: CASSLGTQINTEAFF. The CDR3 coding sequence is TGCGCCAGCAGCTTGGGTACACAGATAAACACTGAAGCTTTCTTT. Together with reference TRBV5-1 and TRBJ1-1, the CDR3 gives the full variable domain: KAGVTQTPRYLIKTRGQQVTLSCSPISGHRSVSWYQQTPGQGLQFLFEYFSETQRNKGNFPGRFSGRQFSNSRSEMNVSTLELGDSALYLCASSLGTQINTEAFFGQGTRLTVV.

This clonotype was picked up a small number of times. The CDR3 nucleotides read TGTGCCAGCAGTTACCTTGGGGCCGGCGGCTACACCTTC. It is translated as CASSYLGAGGYTF. V is TRBV6-6 and J is TRBJ1-2; a weak D match, TRBD1 (5 bases). The CDR3 covers 13 residues. Trimming left V 2 bases short and J 8 bases short, with 12 bases between. Germline V gene data show CDR1 as MNHNY and CDR2 as SVGAGI (reference sequence).

The J gene is TRBJ2-1, the V gene TRBV12-3 or TRBV12-4, with D maybe TRBD2 (5 bases). The CDR3 has 12 residues. Between the trimmed V and J ends, which lost 6 bases and 14 bases, there was a span of 17 bases. This chain's CDR3 is CASRVKNGEKFF. Here the CDR3 DNA reads TGTGCCAGCAGGGTCAAGAACGGGGAAAAGTTCTTC.

The V call is TRBV7-2, the J call TRBJ2-3; 11 bases are a match to TRBD1. Trimming at V came to 4 bases and at J to 7 bases, leaving 4 bases not matched to a gene. Germline CDR1 and CDR2: SGHTA and FQGNSA. The CDR3 spans 14 residues. The CDR3 nucleotides read TGTGCCAGCAGCTCGGACAGGGGGCTCAATACGCAGTATTTT. Protein sequence: CASSSDRGLNTQYF.

The CDR3 region is CAISVGGGPYEQYV. In DNA, the CDR3 is TGTGCCATCAGTGTCGGGGGGGGGCCCTACGAGCAGTACGTC. The V and J genes are TRBV10-3 and TRBJ2-7; 8 nucleotides line up with TRBD2. V dropped 4 bases and J dropped 2; count of bases not matched to a gene: 4. Germline V gene sequence: CDR1 ENHRY, CDR2 SYGVKD. CDR3 length equals 14 residues.

The gene calls are TRBV4-3 and TRBJ1-6; D unclear. V was shortened by 4 bases and J by 9 bases, with 16 bases between the two germline ends. The CDR3 loop spans 15 amino acids. In germline, CDR1 is LGHNA, CDR2 YSLEER. CDR3 in amino acids: CASSPLDQVGSPLHF. The CDR3 coding sequence is TGCGCCAGCAGCCCCCTCGATCAGGTCGGTTCACCCCTCCACTTT.

The chain uses TRBV5-1 and TRBJ1-2, with D uncertain. Germline V CDR1 and CDR2: SGHRS, YFSETQ. V gave up 2 bases and J gave up 0 bases, with 20 bases separating them. The CDR3 loop spans 18 amino acids. The CDR3 is CASSFLGARTLSNYGYTF. The CDR3 DNA reads as TGCGCCAGCAGCTTCCTCGGTGCAAGGACCCTATCTAACTATGGCTACACCTTC.

In this sample, this clonotype turned up once. CDR3: CASSPGQRPQEQYV. Here the CDR3 DNA reads TGTGCCAGCAGCCCGGGACAGCGCCCCCAGGAGCAGTACGTC. The rearrangement links TRBV5-4 to TRBJ2-7; 7 bases line up with TRBD1. The length of the CDR3 is 14 residues. The trim removed 4 bases at V and 7 bases at J, leaving 11 bases unmatched. Germline values: CDR1 SGHNT, CDR2 YYREEE (reference sequence).